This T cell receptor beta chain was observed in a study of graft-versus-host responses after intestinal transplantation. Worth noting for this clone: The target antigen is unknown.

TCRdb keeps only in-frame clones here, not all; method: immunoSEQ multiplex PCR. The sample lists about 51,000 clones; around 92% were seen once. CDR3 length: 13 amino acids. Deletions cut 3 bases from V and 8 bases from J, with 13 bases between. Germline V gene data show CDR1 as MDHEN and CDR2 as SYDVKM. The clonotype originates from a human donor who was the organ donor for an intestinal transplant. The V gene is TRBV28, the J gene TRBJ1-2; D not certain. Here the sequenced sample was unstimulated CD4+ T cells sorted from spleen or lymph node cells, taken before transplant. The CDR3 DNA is TGTGCCAGCAGTTTCCTGAAGCCCTGGGGCTACACCTTC. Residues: CASSFLKPWGYTF.